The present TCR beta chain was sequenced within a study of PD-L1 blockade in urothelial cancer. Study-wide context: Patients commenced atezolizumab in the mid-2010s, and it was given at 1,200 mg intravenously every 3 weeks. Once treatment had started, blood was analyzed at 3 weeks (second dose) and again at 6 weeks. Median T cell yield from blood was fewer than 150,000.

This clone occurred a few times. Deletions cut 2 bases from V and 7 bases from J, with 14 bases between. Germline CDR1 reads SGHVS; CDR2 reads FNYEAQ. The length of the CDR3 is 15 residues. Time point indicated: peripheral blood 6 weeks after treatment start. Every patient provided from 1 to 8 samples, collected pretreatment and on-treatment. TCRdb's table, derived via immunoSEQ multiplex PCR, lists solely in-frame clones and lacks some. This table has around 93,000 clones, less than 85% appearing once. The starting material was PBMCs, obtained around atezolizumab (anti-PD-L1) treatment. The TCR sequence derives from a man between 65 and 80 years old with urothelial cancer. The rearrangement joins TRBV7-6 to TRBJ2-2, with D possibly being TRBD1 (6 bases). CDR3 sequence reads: CASSLSTGIIGELFF. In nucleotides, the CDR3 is TGTGCCAGCAGCTTATCTACAGGGATCATCGGGGAGCTGTTTTTT.